This TCR beta chain is drawn from a study of cytomegalovirus exposure and HLA in healthy donors. Study information: Researchers previously reported finding more than 100 million unique TCR beta sequences from roughly 200 million T cells. Researchers found that roughly 80% of fewer than 450 genotyped donors fell within the Caucasian-associated ancestry cluster. Study-level points and caveats: There were several of the most significant clusters that appeared linked to common viral pathogens in a later analysis. The authors later found most CMV-associated TCR beta chains appeared HLA-restricted.

As concerns this clone: Its matching antigen is unknown.

CDR1 is LGHNA, CDR2 YNFKEQ, per germline. Trimming stripped 0 bases from V and 1 base from J, with 10 bases between. The CDR3 is 16 residues long. The PCR employed 60 Vbeta primers together with 13 Jbeta primers. Method: immunoSEQ multiplex PCR; TCRdb's copy keeps in-frame clones and lacks some. The table has more than 95,000 clones, more than 75% seen once. The sequence was collected from a man aged 30-40 years in good health and CMV-seropositive. This rearrangement joins TRBV4-2 to TRBJ2-1, with D perhaps TRBD2 (5 bases). The sample was PBMCs. Written as DNA, the CDR3 is TGTGCCAGCAGCCAAGAGGTTGGGAGTTCCTACAATGAGCAGTTCTTC. This gives the protein CASSQEVGSSYNEQFF.